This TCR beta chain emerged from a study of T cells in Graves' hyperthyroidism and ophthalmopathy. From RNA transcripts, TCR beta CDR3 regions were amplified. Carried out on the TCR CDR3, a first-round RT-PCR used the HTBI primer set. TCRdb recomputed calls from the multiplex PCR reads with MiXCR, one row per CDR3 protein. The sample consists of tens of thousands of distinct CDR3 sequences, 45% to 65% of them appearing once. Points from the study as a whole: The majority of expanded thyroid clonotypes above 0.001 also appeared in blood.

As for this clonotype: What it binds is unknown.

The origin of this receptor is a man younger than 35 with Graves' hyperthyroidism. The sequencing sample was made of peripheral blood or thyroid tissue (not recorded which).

The CDR3 loop reads CSVEMRGPNTGELFF. The CDR3 DNA reads as TGCAGCGTTGAAATGAGGGGGCCGAACACCGGGGAGCTGTTTTTT. The chain is built from TRBV29-1 and TRBJ2-2; TRBD1 aligns across 7 bases. CDR3 length: 15 residues. Losses at the gene ends were 2 bases for V and 0 bases for J; bases not matched to a gene: 3. Germline CDR1 and CDR2: SQVTM and ANQGSEA.